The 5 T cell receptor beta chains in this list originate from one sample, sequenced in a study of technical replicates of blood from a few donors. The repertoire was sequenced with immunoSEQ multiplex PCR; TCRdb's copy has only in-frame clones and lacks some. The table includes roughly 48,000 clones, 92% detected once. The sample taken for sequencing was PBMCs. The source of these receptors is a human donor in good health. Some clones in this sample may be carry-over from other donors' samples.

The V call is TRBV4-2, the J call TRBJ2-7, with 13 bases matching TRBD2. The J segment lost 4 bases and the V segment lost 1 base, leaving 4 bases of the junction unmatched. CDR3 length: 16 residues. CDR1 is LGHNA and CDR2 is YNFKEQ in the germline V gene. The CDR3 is CASSQAGLAGSYEQYF. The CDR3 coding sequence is TGTGCCAGCAGCCAAGCGGGACTAGCGGGGAGTTACGAGCAGTACTTC.

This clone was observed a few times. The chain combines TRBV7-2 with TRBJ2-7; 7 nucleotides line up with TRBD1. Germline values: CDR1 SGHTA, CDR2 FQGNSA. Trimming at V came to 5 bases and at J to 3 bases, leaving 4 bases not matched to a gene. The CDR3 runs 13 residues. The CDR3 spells CASSRDRDYEQYF. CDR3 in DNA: TGTGCCAGCAGCAGGGACAGAGACTACGAGCAGTACTTC. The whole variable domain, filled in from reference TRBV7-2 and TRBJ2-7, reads GAGVSQSPSNKVTEKGKDVELRCDPISGHTALYWYRQSLGQGLEFLIYFQGNSAPDKSGLPSDRFSAERTGGSVSTLTIQRTQQEDSAVYLCASSRDRDYEQYFGPGTRLTVT.

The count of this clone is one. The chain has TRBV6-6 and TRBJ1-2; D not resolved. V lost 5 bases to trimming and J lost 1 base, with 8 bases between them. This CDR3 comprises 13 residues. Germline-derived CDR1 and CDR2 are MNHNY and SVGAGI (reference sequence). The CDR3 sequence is CASSAQVNYGYTF. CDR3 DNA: TGTGCCAGCAGTGCCCAGGTTAACTATGGCTACACCTTC.

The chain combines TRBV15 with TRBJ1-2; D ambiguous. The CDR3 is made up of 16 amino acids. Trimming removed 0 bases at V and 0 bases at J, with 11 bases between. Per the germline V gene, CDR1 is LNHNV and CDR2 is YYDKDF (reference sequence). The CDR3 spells CATSRDLMLANYGYTF. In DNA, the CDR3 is TGTGCCACCAGCAGAGATCTGATGTTAGCTAACTATGGCTACACCTTC.

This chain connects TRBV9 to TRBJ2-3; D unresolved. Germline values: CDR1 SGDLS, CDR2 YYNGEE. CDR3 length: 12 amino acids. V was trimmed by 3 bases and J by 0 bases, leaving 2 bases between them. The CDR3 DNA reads TGTGCCAGCAGCGCTAGCACAGATACGCAGTATTTT. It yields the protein CASSASTDTQYF.